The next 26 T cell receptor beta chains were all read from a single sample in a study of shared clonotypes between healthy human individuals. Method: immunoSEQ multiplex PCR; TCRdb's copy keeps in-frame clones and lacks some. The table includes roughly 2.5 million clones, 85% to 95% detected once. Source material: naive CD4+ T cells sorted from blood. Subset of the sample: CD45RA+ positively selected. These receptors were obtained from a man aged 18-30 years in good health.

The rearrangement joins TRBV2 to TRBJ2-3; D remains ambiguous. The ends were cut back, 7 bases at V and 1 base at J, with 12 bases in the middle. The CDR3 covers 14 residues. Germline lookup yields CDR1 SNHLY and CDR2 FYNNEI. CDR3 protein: CASTPFQGTDTQYF. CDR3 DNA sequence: TGTGCCAGCACCCCGTTCCAGGGCACAGATACGCAGTATTTT.

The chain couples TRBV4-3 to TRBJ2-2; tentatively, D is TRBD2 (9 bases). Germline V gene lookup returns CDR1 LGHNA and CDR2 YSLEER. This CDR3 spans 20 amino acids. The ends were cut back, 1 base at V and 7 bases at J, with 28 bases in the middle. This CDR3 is CASSQVRYPTGGLAYGELFF. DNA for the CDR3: TGCGCCAGCAGCCAAGTTCGGTATCCCACAGGGGGACTAGCCTACGGGGAGCTGTTTTTT.

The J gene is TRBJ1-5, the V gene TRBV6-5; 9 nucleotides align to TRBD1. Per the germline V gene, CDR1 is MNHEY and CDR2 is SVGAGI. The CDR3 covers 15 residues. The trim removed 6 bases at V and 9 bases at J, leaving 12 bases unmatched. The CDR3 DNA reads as TGTGCCAGCAGCTCCGGGACAGGGCCCTTTTTGCCCCAGCATTTT. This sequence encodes CASSSGTGPFLPQHF.

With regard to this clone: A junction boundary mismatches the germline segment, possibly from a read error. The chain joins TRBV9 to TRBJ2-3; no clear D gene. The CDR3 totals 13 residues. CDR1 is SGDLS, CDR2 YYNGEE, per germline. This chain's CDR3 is CASNVADTDTQYF. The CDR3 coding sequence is TGTGCCAGCAACGTAGCAGACACAGATACGCAGTATTTT.

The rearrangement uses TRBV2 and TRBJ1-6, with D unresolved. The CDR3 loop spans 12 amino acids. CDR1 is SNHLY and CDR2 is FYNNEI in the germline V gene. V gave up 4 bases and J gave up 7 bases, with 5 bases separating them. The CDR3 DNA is TGTGCCAGCAGTGTTGTGAATTCACCCCTCCACTTT. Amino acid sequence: CASSVVNSPLHF. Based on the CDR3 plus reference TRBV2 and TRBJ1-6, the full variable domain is EPEVTQTPSHQVTQMGQEVILRCVPISNHLYFYWYRQILGQKVEFLVSFYNNEISEKSEIFDDQFSVERPDGSNFTLKIRSTKLEDSAMYFCASSVVNSPLHFGNGTRLTVT.

This CDR3 is CAISEWAFGYTF. CDR3 nucleotides: TGTGCCATCAGTGAGTGGGCCTTTGGCTACACCTTC. The rearrangement joins TRBV10-3 to TRBJ1-2; D is unresolved. Trimming left V 1 base short and J 7 bases short, with 7 bases between. The germline CDR1 and CDR2 sequences are ENHRY and SYGVKD. This CDR3 is 12 amino acids long.

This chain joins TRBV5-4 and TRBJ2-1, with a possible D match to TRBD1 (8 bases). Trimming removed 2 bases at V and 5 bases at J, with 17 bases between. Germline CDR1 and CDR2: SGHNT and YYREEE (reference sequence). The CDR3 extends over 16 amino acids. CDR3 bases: TGTGCCAGCAGCTTTAAACAGGGGGGGCAGGACAATGAGCAGTTCTTC. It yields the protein CASSFKQGGQDNEQFF.

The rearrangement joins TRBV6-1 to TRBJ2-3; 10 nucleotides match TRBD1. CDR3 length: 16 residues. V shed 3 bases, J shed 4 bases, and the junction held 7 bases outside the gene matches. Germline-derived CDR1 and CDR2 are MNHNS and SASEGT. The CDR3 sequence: CASSDPGQGSPDTQYF. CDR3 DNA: TGTGCCAGCAGTGACCCGGGACAGGGGAGTCCAGATACGCAGTATTTT.

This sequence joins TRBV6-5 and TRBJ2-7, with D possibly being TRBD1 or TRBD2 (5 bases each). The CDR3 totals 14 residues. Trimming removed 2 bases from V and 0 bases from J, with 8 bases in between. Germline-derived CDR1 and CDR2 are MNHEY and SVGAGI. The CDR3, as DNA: TGTGCCAGCAGTTACAGGGACGGCTCCTACGAGCAGTACTTC. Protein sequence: CASSYRDGSYEQYF.

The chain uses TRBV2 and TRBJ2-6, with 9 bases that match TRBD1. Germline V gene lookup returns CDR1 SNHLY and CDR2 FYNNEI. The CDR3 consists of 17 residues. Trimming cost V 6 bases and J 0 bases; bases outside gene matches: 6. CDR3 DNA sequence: TGTGCCAGCAGGGACAGGGGACTTAGCTCTGGGGCCAACGTCCTGACTTTC. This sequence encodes CASRDRGLSSGANVLTF.

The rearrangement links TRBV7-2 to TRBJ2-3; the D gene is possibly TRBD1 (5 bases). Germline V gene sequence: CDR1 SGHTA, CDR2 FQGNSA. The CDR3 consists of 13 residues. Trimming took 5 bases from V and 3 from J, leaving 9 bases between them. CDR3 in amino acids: CASSMDITDTQYF. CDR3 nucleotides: TGTGCCAGCAGCATGGACATAACAGATACGCAGTATTTT.

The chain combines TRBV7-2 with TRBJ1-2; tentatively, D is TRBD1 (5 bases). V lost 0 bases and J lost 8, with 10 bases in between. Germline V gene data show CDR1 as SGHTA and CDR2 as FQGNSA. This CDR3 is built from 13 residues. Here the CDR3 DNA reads TGTGCCAGCAGCTTAGCGGGACGGAGGGGCTACACCTTC. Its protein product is CASSLAGRRGYTF.

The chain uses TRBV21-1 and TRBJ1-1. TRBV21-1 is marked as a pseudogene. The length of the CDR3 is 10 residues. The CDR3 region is CASSKGEAFF. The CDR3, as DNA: TGTGCCAGCAGCAAAGGTGAAGCTTTCTTT.

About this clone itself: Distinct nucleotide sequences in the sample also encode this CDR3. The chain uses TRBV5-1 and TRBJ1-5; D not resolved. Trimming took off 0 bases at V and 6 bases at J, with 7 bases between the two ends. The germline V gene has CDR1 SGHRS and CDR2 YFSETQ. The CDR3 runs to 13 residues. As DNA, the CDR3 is TGCGCCAGCAGCTTGGATGTGGGTCAGCCCCAGCATTTT. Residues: CASSLDVGQPQHF.

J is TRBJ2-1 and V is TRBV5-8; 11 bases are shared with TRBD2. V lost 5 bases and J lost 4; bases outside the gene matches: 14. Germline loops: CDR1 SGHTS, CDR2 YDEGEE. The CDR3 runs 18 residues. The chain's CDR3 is CASSRRRLAGGIYNEQFF. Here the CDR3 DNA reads TGTGCCAGCAGTAGGCGGCGTTTAGCGGGAGGGATATACAATGAGCAGTTCTTC.

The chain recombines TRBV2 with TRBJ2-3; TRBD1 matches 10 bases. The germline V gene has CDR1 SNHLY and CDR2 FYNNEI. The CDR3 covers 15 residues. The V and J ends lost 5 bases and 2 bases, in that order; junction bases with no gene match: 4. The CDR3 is CASSWTGGNTDTQYF. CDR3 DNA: TGTGCCAGCAGTTGGACAGGGGGAAACACAGATACGCAGTATTTT.

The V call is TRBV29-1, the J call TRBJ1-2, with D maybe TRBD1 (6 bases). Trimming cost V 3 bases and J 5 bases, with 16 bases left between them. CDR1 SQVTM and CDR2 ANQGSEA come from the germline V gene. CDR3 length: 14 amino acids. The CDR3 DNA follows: TGCAGCGTTGACCCAGGGGAAAGACTTTATGGCTACACCTTC. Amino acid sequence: CSVDPGERLYGYTF. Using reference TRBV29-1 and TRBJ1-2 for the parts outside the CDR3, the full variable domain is SAVISQKPSRDICQRGTSLTIQCQVDSQVTMMFWYRQQPGQSLTLIATANQGSEATYESGFVIDKFPISRPNLTFSTLTVSNMSPEDSSIYLCSVDPGERLYGYTFGSGTRLTVV.

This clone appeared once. CDR3 DNA sequence: TGTGCCAGCAGCTTAAGCCGATCCTACGAGCAGTACTTC. It translates to CASSLSRSYEQYF. This chain links TRBV7-2 with TRBJ2-7, with D hard to call. V was clipped by 2 bases and J by 1 base, with 6 bases between them. This CDR3 comprises 13 residues. The germline CDR1 and CDR2 sequences are SGHTA and FQGNSA.

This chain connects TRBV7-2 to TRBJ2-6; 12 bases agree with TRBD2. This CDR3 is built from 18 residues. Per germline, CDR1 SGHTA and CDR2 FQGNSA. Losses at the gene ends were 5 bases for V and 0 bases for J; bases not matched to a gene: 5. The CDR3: CASSAGLAGSSGANVLTF. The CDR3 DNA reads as TGTGCCAGCAGCGCCGGACTAGCGGGGTCCTCTGGGGCCAACGTCCTGACTTTC.

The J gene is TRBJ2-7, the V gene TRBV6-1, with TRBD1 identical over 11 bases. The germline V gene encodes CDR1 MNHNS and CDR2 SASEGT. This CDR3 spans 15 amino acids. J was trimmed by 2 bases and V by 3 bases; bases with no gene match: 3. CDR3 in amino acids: CASSEPGQGAYEQYF. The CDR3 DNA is TGTGCCAGCAGTGAGCCGGGACAGGGGGCCTACGAGCAGTACTTC.

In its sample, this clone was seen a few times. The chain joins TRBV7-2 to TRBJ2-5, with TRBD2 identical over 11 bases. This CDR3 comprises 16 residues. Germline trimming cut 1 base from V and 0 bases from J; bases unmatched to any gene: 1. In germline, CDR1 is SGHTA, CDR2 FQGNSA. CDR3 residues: CASSLGTSGYQETQYF. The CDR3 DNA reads TGTGCCAGCAGCTTAGGGACTAGCGGGTACCAAGAGACCCAGTACTTC.

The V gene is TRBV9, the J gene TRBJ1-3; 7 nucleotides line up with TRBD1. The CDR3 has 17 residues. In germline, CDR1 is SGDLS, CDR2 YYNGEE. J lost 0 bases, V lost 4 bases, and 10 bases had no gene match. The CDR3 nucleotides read TGTGCCAGCAGCTACTTCACAGGGGAACTCTCTGGAAACACCATATATTTT. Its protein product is CASSYFTGELSGNTIYF.

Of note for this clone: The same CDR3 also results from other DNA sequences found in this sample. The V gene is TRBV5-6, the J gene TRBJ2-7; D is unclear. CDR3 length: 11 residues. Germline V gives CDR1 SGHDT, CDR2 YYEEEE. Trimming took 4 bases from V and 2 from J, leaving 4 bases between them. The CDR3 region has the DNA TGTGCCAGCAGCCGGACCTACGAGCAGTACTTC. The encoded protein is CASSRTYEQYF.

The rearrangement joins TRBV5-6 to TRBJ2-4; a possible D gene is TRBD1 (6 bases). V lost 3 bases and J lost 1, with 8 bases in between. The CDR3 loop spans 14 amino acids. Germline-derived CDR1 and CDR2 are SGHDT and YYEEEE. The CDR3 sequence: CASSYRAAKNIQYF. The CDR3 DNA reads TGTGCCAGCAGCTACAGGGCGGCCAAAAACATTCAGTACTTC. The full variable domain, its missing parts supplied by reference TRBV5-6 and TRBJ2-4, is DAGVTQSPTHLIKTRGQQVTLRCSPKSGHDTVSWYQQALGQGPQFIFQYYEEEERQRGNFPDRFSGHQFPNYSSELNVNALLLGDSALYLCASSYRAAKNIQYFGAGTRLSVL.

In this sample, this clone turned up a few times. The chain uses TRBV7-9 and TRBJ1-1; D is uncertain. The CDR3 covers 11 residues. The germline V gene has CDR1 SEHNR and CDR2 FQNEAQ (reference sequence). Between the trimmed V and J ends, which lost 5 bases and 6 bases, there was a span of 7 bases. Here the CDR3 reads CASSLQAEAFF. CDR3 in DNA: TGTGCCAGCAGCCTCCAGGCTGAAGCTTTCTTT.

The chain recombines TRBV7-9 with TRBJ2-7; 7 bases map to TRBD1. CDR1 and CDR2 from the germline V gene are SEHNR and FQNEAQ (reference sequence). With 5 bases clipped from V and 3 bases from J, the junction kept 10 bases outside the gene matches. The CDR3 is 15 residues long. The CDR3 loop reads CASSPAPGQNYEQYF. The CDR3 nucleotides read TGTGCCAGCAGCCCCGCCCCGGGACAGAACTACGAGCAGTACTTC.